Listed here are 15 T cell receptor beta chains from one sample, sequenced in a study of CD4 T cells in relation to SARS-CoV-2 and coronaviruses. Libraries were prepared by immunoSEQ multiplex PCR; TCRdb keeps only in-frame clonotypes and omits some of them. Found here are approximately 20,000 clones, approximately 80% of them singletons; the top ten hold around 10%. Before the COVID-19 pandemic, during about 2010-2018, CD4+ T cells were taken from unexposed donors. After more than eight days of culture, CD4+ T cells were isolated. The antigens of these receptors remain unknown. The sample taken for sequencing was CD4+ T cells from PBMCs, cultured in vitro. Every receptor here comes from a human donor in good health.

V and J are TRBV6-6 and TRBJ2-2, with D possibly TRBD2 on 6 matching bases. CDR3 length: 14 residues. The V end lost 4 bases, the J end lost 7 bases, and 13 bases lay between the germline ends. The germline CDR1 and CDR2 sequences are MNHNY and SVGAGI (reference sequence). The CDR3 loop reads CASSFGRGSGELFF. The CDR3 bases are TGTGCCAGCAGTTTCGGACGGGGGAGCGGGGAGCTGTTTTTT.

This chain uses TRBV19 with TRBJ1-6; 7 bases match TRBD1. Trimming removed 5 bases from V and 7 bases from J; junction bases left unmatched: 2. Germline V lookup: CDR1 LNHDA, CDR2 SQIVND (reference sequence). The CDR3 sequence is 13 residues long. CDR3 nucleotide sequence: TGTGCCAGTAGTCGGGACAGCAATTCACCCCTCCACTTT. The encoded protein is CASSRDSNSPLHF.

The rearrangement links TRBV6-2 or TRBV6-3 to TRBJ2-4, with 9 bases fitting TRBD2. Germline CDR1 is MNHEY and CDR2 is SVGEGT. The CDR3 length is 18 residues. V trimming: 2 bases; J trimming: 0 bases; junction bases outside the gene matches: 8. CDR3 coding DNA: TGTGCCAGCAGTTACGGGACTAGCACATATTTAGCCAAAAACATTCAGTACTTC. This gives the protein CASSYGTSTYLAKNIQYF.

In this sample, this clone turned up a few times. The J gene is TRBJ1-1, the V gene TRBV11-2; D is ambiguous. Germline V gene data show CDR1 as SGHAT and CDR2 as FQNNGV. CDR3 length equals 14 residues. The germline V and J ends were trimmed by 4 bases and 3 bases, with 12 bases remaining between them. The DNA for the CDR3 is TGTGCCAGCAGCTCCGTCCCTGGGGACACTGAAGCTTTCTTT. It codes for CASSSVPGDTEAFF.

The CDR3 protein is CASSYKGPPYEQYF. DNA of the CDR3: TGTGCCAGCAGTTACAAGGGCCCTCCCTACGAGCAGTACTTC. The chain recombines TRBV6-5 with TRBJ2-7; D gene ambiguous. Trimming cost V 2 bases and J 2 bases, with 10 bases left between them. This CDR3 comprises 14 residues. From germline, CDR1 is MNHEY and CDR2 SVGAGI.

In its sample, this clone was seen a few times. This rearrangement joins TRBV7-9 to TRBJ2-7, with TRBD2 matching over 15 bases. The junction had 10 bases not matched to a gene; V was cut back by 5 bases and J by 5 bases. This CDR3 contains 17 residues. Germline loops: CDR1 SEHNR, CDR2 FQNEAQ (reference sequence). Written as DNA, the CDR3 is TGTGCCAGCAGCGCGGGACTAGCGGGGGGTATGGGGCACGAGCAGTACTTC. Amino acid sequence: CASSAGLAGGMGHEQYF. The whole variable domain, remainder taken from reference TRBV7-9 and TRBJ2-7, is DTGVSQNPRHKITKRGQNVTFRCDPISEHNRLYWYRQTLGQGPEFLTYFQNEAQLEKSRLLSDRFSAERPKGSFSTLEIQRTEQGDSAMYLCASSAGLAGGMGHEQYFGPGTRLTVT.

The J gene is TRBJ1-1, the V gene TRBV18; D call uncertain. CDR1 and CDR2 (germline): KGHSH, LQKENI. Trimming removed 3 bases from V and 3 bases from J, with 11 bases in between. The CDR3 covers 14 residues. In DNA form, the CDR3 reads TGTGCCAGCTCACCGGCTGGGGATGACACTGAAGCTTTCTTT. It specifies CASSPAGDDTEAFF. The variable domain in full, completed from reference TRBV18 and TRBJ1-1, reads NAGVMQNPRHLVRRRGQEARLRCSPMKGHSHVYWYRQLPEEGLKFMVYLQKENIIDESGMPKERFSAEFPKEGPSILRIQQVVRGDSAAYFCASSPAGDDTEAFFGQGTRLTVV.

Only a few counts were recorded for this clone. J is TRBJ1-1 and V is TRBV6-1; D is ambiguous. CDR3 size: 14 residues. Per the germline V gene, CDR1 is MNHNS and CDR2 is SASEGT. Between the trimmed V and J ends, which lost 0 bases and 11 bases, there was a span of 16 bases. The CDR3: CASSEAPSGLRAFF. CDR3 sequence (DNA): TGTGCCAGCAGTGAAGCGCCGAGTGGTCTTCGTGCTTTCTTT.

The rearrangement links TRBV19 to TRBJ1-5; no clear D gene. The CDR3 covers 13 residues. V gave up 5 bases and J gave up 6 bases, with 11 bases separating them. The V gene's germline CDR1 is LNHDA and CDR2 SQIVND (reference sequence). CDR3 DNA: TGTGCCAGTAGTCCCCAGGTACTTCAGCCCCAGCATTTT. Protein: CASSPQVLQPQHF. Looking up the rest from reference TRBV19 and TRBJ1-5 gives the full variable domain: DGGITQSPKYLFRKEGQNVTLSCEQNLNHDAMYWYRQDPGQGLRLIYYSQIVNDFQKGDIAEGYSVSREKKESFPLTVTSAQKNPTAFYLCASSPQVLQPQHFGDGTRLSIL.

The chain couples TRBV7-2 to TRBJ1-3, with 7 bases lining up with TRBD1. Germline loops: CDR1 SGHTA, CDR2 FQGNSA. The CDR3 is made up of 15 amino acids. After removal of 5 bases from V and 2 bases from J, the junction contained 6 bases not matched to a gene. The CDR3 region is CASSPQGRTGNTIYF. The CDR3 nucleotides are TGTGCCAGCAGCCCACAGGGGAGAACTGGAAACACCATATATTTT.

This chain joins TRBV4-3 and TRBJ1-1; D perhaps matches TRBD1 (6 bases). V lost 3 bases, J lost 7 bases, and 18 bases lay in between. There are 15 residues in the CDR3. Germline CDR1 reads LGHNA; CDR2 reads YSLEER. CDR3 sequence reads: CASSQSTDRRFEAFF. CDR3 DNA: TGCGCCAGCAGCCAGAGTACGGACAGAAGGTTTGAAGCTTTCTTT.

The J gene is TRBJ2-5, the V gene TRBV2; tentatively, D is TRBD2 (5 bases). CDR3 length: 14 amino acids. Trimming left V 4 bases short and J 6 bases short, with 15 bases between. Germline values: CDR1 SNHLY, CDR2 FYNNEI. CDR3 in DNA: TGTGCCAGCAGTGCGTATTCTAGCATGAAGACCCAGTACTTC. Amino acids: CASSAYSSMKTQYF.

V and J are TRBV7-9 and TRBJ2-1, with TRBD1 as a possible D gene (5 bases). The CDR3 extends over 15 amino acids. V lost 10 bases, J lost 4 bases, and 20 bases lay in between. The germline CDR1 and CDR2 sequences are SEHNR and FQNEAQ (reference sequence). The CDR3 DNA is TGTGCCATCTTTTTAAACAGGCAAGGTTACAATGAGCAGTTCTTC. This sequence encodes CAIFLNRQGYNEQFF.

This clone is a singleton in its sample. The rearrangement uses TRBV30 and TRBJ2-3; D assignment may be TRBD1 or TRBD2 (5 bases each). Germline V CDR1 and CDR2: GTSNPN, SVGIG (reference sequence). The CDR3 consists of 15 residues. V was trimmed by 7 bases and J by 1 base, leaving 18 bases between them. CDR3 coding DNA: TGTGCCTCCTCCGCCGGGGCAGGAGGCACAGATACGCAGTATTTT. Its protein is CASSAGAGGTDTQYF.

This rearrangement joins TRBV11-2 to TRBJ1-2; 7 bases align to TRBD1. V was pared by 7 bases and J by 2 bases, with 10 bases of the junction left unmatched. CDR1 and CDR2 (germline): SGHAT, FQNNGV. CDR3 size: 15 residues. The CDR3: CASTRVRGGNYGYTF. In nucleotides, the CDR3 is TGTGCCAGCACCAGAGTCAGGGGGGGGAACTATGGCTACACCTTC.